These 3 T cell receptor beta chains were all obtained from the same sample, sequenced in a study of blood T cell repertoires in COVID-19. Sequencing used immunoSEQ multiplex PCR; TCRdb keeps in-frame clones, though not all of them. The sample comprises some 120,000 clones, 65% to 85% of which are singletons, and more than 5% rests with the top ten. Material for sequencing was peripheral blood. These receptors were taken from an elderly man with active or convalescent COVID-19.

This chain uses TRBV28 with TRBJ1-4; D uncertain. V lost 6 bases and J lost 4, with 15 bases in between. Germline assignment: CDR1 MDHEN and CDR2 SYDVKM. This CDR3 spans 15 amino acids. The CDR3 DNA is TGTGCCAGCAGCCCGACGGGAAAGGGTAATGAAAAACTGTTTTTT. Its translation: CASSPTGKGNEKLFF. Combining the CDR3 with reference TRBV28 and TRBJ1-4 gives the whole variable domain DVKVTQSSRYLVKRTGEKVFLECVQDMDHENMFWYRQDPGLGLRLIYFSYDVKMKEKGDIPEGYSVSREKKERFSLILESASTNQTSMYLCASSPTGKGNEKLFFGSGTQLSVL.

This rearrangement joins TRBV6-2 or TRBV6-3 to TRBJ2-1, with TRBD2 matching 10 bases. The CDR3 contains 15 residues. The ends lost 6 bases at V and 4 bases at J; junction bases unmatched: 6. The germline gives CDR1 MNHEY, CDR2 SVGEGT. The CDR3 nucleotides read TGTGCCAGCAGCCTTTTAGCGGGGGGTTACAATGAGCAGTTCTTC. Amino acid sequence: CASSLLAGGYNEQFF.

The chain has TRBV5-6 and TRBJ2-2; D perhaps matches TRBD1 (5 bases). The germline V and J ends were trimmed by 1 base and 3 bases, with 13 bases remaining between them. The germline gives CDR1 SGHDT, CDR2 YYEEEE. The CDR3 covers 16 residues. The CDR3 protein is CASSLYRQLDTGELFF. CDR3 in DNA: TGTGCCAGCAGCTTGTATCGACAGCTAGACACCGGGGAGCTGTTTTTT.